This entry features one T cell receptor (beta chain) sequence. There is no known antigen for this receptor. No quality values exist for individual bases; no much larger clone is one base distant. The entry originates in a study of cytomegalovirus exposure and HLA in healthy donors (dated 2017 in TCRdb). Background on the whole study: According to an earlier analysis of a few hundred of the donors, about 180 million T cells yielded some 110 million unique TCR beta sequences and around 280 Gb of sequence data. An earlier analysis of approximately 580 of the donors used high-throughput TCR beta sequencing to judge whether each TCR beta V gene segment behaved as functional or pseudogenic. In addition to the first cohort of roughly 700 subjects, a separate validation cohort of approximately 110 different subjects was used. Among under 450 genotyped donors of the cohort, an average of around 240,000 unique TCR beta nucleotide sequences were sequenced per donor, roughly 20% of them non-productive. The study used immunosequencing to profile the T cell repertoires of 666 subjects and linked those repertoires to cytomegalovirus serostatus. Class I and class II HLA loci were covered by the typing at four-digit resolution. Every discovery cohort repertoire had been produced on one sequencing platform. Among the roughly 400 genotyped donors, around 79% belonged to the genetic ancestry cluster associated with self-reported Caucasian donors. The study aimed to test whether cataloging public T cell receptors could reveal signatures of past pathogen exposure. Donor age, sex, ethnicity and CMV serostatus were collected together with the repertoire data. In a later genetic analysis, genome-wide SNP genotypes for about 65% of the roughly 670 donors were used, and that subset was treated as a discovery cohort. The number of donors typed differed by locus, with about 629-640 for A, B, C, DRB1 and DQB1, about 500 for DQA1, under 610 for DPA1, and 450 to 480 for DPB1. To study patterns of TCR occurrence, a later analysis re-analyzed previously published TCR beta repertoires from around 670 donors and added high-resolution HLA genotyping. The later analysis used no new phenotypic data to find candidate immune exposures, relying instead on TCR beta sequences and their occurrence across donors. Approximately 300 gigabases of sequencing data and around 80 million unique TCR sequences made up an early release that covered 640 HLA-typed donors. Because of strong linkage in the cohort, roughly five DR-DQ haplotypes were treated as single units for association and clustering. High-throughput TCR immunosequencing, statistical association of individual TCRs with disease status, and machine learning were combined to predict cytomegalovirus infection status.

Taken from the germline V gene, the CDR1 and CDR2 loops are SNHLY and FYNNEI. From the cysteine through the phenylalanine, the CDR3 covers 14 amino acids. CDR3 DNA only is kept here, 42 bases in frame from base 1. V is shortened by 5 bases, J by 6 bases, and the region joining them spans 16 bases. Results and caveats for the whole study, not just this receptor: A later analysis associated about 17,000 TCR beta sequences with specific HLA alleles at a false discovery rate of 0.05. A later analysis found that most CMV-associated TCR beta chains appeared HLA-restricted, with HLA associations seemingly driven largely by CMV exposure. Because counts were too low, seventeen rarely observed V segments, including chromosome 9 orphons, were left out of the earlier analysis of several hundred of the donors. The classifier was reported to diagnose cytomegalovirus status with high specificity and sensitivity in both the original cohort and the validation cohort. Because HLA typing was missing for some donors at each locus, association tests included only the typed subset. The 87-base-pair reads could not distinguish some IMGT-functional V segments, including TRBV6-2 and TRBV6-3, so those segments were excluded. In a later analysis, the rate of TCR association differed among HLA loci, with DRB1 alleles having the most associated TCRs and HLA-C alleles having the fewest. The sequencing pipeline was judged likely to have produced a cluster of highly shared sequence variants as a technical artifact. Presence/absence analyses assumed roughly uniform sequencing depth across donors, an assumption that may not hold. In vitro tests confirmed that a few of the cytomegalovirus-associated TCR beta chains recognize cytomegalovirus antigens. Linkage disequilibrium might explain the correlated functional status among segregating V segments, but an unknown experimental factor could not be excluded. According to the authors, the approach could potentially be generalized to other disease states and immunological phenotypes. An association between a missense DCLRE1C variant and V-gene and J-gene trimming of TCR beta chains was found in a later genetic analysis and replicated in an independent cohort. Most TCR sequences were observed very rarely across donors, whereas some public TCRs were present in many individuals. Assigning TCR associations to individual alleles was difficult when HLA alleles, especially DR and DQ, strongly co-occurred. Several of the top co-occurrence clusters appeared to be linked to parvovirus B19, influenza, CMV and Epstein-Barr virus, according to a later analysis. In a later analysis, HLA-associated TCR beta chains showed more clonal expansion and lower generation probabilities than non-associated chains that were equally common. In the study, some 180 TCR beta chains were listed as associated with cytomegalovirus. The cohort was sequenced for TCR beta chains only, and without alpha or paired-chain data the features that could be detected were limited. In a later genetic analysis, fewer N-insertions in productive TCRs were reported among donors in an Asian-associated ancestry cluster than the roughly 700-donor mean. In an earlier analysis of approximately 590 of the donors, most TCR beta V segments appeared in productive rearrangements about 87% or about 30% of the time, broadly matching IMGT annotations. The only immune exposure information available for the cohort was CMV serostatus. A further reported finding was that TCR beta sequences accurately predicted the HLA-A and HLA-B alleles for most subjects in the first cohort.

The cohort comprised some 730 healthy bone marrow donors. At the time of sampling, all cohort members were nominally healthy, though unrecorded immune exposures were likely present. The donor was CMV seropositive and was included in the group of 300 or so seropositive cohort members. Every donor gave a peripheral blood sample, and the peripheral blood mononuclear cells from that sample were used for TCR beta sequencing. Genomic DNA extraction from the blood cell samples was performed with the Qiagen DNeasy Blood Extraction Kit. Receptor amplification or capture employed the immunoSEQ multiplex PCR assay. For the multiplex PCR, a mixture combining 60 forward primers for TCR Vbeta segments and 13 reverse primers for TCR Jbeta segments was used. The CDR3 region of rearranged TCR beta genes was amplified from genomic DNA by a multiplex PCR assay. The Illumina HiSeq System was used to sequence the amplified TCR beta libraries as 87-base-pair reads. The source study handled its data this way. In a later analysis, approximately 74 million unique TCR beta chains were counted across the 500 to 850 repertoires, and roughly 10 million of these chains were shared by at least two donors. A nearest-neighbor algorithm error-corrected the raw reads and collapsed the reads into unique sequences, merging closely related sequences to remove PCR and sequencing errors. To assign V, D and J gene segments, CDR3 sequences were aligned to IMGT reference sequences. Each retained sequence needed at least a six-nucleotide match to both a V gene segment and a J gene segment. Rearrangements were classified as productive when the CDR3 lacked stop codons and remained in frame with V and J, and all other rearrangements were classified as non-productive. Following IMGT convention, CDR3 was defined as the stretch from the second conserved V-encoded cysteine to the conserved J-encoded phenylalanine. The earlier analysis of roughly 590 of the donors excluded sequences that lacked an unambiguous match to a single V gene segment. In an earlier analysis of some 590 of the donors, V segments were called functional above 56.7% productive rearrangements and were called segregating when the between-donor standard deviation exceeded 5%. A statistical classification framework was built to diagnose cytomegalovirus status from the catalog of TCR beta chain sequences. V and J gene assignment, in a later analysis, came from comparing TCR nucleotide sequences with IMGT/GENE-DB human TR gene sequences. A later analysis assigned CDR3 sequences and most-parsimonious VDJ recombination scenarios with the TCRdist pipeline. In a later analysis, every TCR beta chain was defined by the combination of its CDR3 amino acid sequence and its V-gene family, and reads without a unique V-gene family were dropped. As a way to deal with suspected cross-contamination and a sequencing artifact, a later analysis dropped 450 to 700 nucleotide sequences that were highly shared and had low generation probability. In a later analysis, a clonal expansion index was calculated for each public chain from normalized within-repertoire ranks of inferred template counts. In a later analysis, generation probabilities were computed using a VDJ recombination model fitted to out-of-frame rearrangements, and the results were checked against IGoR. In a later analysis, hypergeometric tests were used to score TCR-TCR, TCR-HLA and TCR-CMV co-occurrence, with a repertoire-size bias correction applied to TCR pairs. To estimate false discovery rates, a later analysis permuted the HLA or CMV assignments 20 times. In a later analysis, co-occurring TCRs were grouped using DBSCAN, and TCRdist sequence similarity was added for clustering within HLA-allele-positive subsets. Repertoires with fewer than 30,000 or more than 120,000 public chains were left out of co-occurrence clustering, as were about five repertoires with anomalous nucleotide sharing. This immuneACCESS table, as held by TCRdb, lists in-frame sequences with V and J called but not all clones. Of the missing ones, under half trace to an unresolved V gene in checked studies; the others have no known cause. V, J and clone size were drawn from that table, and D and trimming were deduced from the DNA. In all, the sample holds about 150,000 clones, and about 85% of those were seen once. The top ten hold around 6.5% of the sample.

The V and J genes are TRBV2 and TRBJ1-2; the D gene is possibly TRBD1, with 5 bases matching. The source is a male donor in good health and CMV-seropositive. Sample: PBMCs. The nucleotide sequence is given as TGTGCCAGCAGTTATAGGGGAATTGCGGATGGCTACACCTTC. It encodes CASSYRGIADGYTF.